This record concerns one T cell receptor beta chain sequence. The antigen is undetermined. These data come from a study of beta chain features in type 1 diabetes. Study-level background: No patient-donor differences in age, gender, total cells or subset yield.

All of the isolated RNA was reverse transcribed, so expressed TCRB transcripts were sequenced. TCRdb keeps only in-frame clones here, not all; method: immunoSEQ multiplex PCR. The data show about 900,000 clones, around a sixth seen once. CDR1 SGHVS and CDR2 FQNEAQ come from the germline V gene. CDR3 length: 13 residues. The V gene lost 6 bases and the J gene lost 4 bases, with 10 bases spanning the gap. Study-wide points: Researchers could not determine here whether HLA type influences TCRB rearrangement.

Blood was drawn once from each donor into heparinised tubes. The draws averaged roughly 120 mL. The receptor's source is a woman between 18 and 29 years old in good health. Sequencing was done on a sample of naive CD4+ T cells from blood. V is TRBV7-8 and J is TRBJ1-5, with D tentatively TRBD1 (5 bases). The CDR3, as DNA: TGTGCCAGCAGTTCCGACAGAAATCAGCCCCAGCATTTT. Translated, it gives CASSSDRNQPQHF.